Here is one T cell receptor beta chain with its context. The data originate from a study of blood T cell repertoires in COVID-19. Overall study: The cDNA or gDNA used as material had been derived from T cells, B-cell-depleted T cells, or PBMCs.

CDR3 length: 14 residues. Germline CDR1 MGHRA, CDR2 YSYEKL. V lost 1 base and J lost 7, with 10 bases in between. Per the original data handling: Reference gene primers were amplified, and this amplification served to estimate nucleated cell counts. The method was immunoSEQ multiplex PCR; TCRdb's version includes in-frame clones alone and lacks a portion of them. Clone size and V and J calls were adopted from that table, with D and trimming inferred from the DNA. The sample consists of just over 650,000 clones, about 90% of them appearing once. The sequencing sample was made of peripheral blood. V gene TRBV4-1 combines with J gene TRBJ2-2; D call uncertain. The receptor was derived from a woman younger than 30 with acute or convalescent COVID-19. The CDR3 DNA reads as TGCGCCAGCAGCCAAGGCATATCCGGCGGGGAGCTGTTTTTT. Its protein product is CASSQGISGGELFF.